A single sample is the source of the 31 T cell receptor beta chains below, sequenced in a study of neurological immune-mediated disorders. TCRdb independently ran MiXCR on the 5' RACE reads; one entry per CDR3 protein. The repertoire holds under 50,000 distinct CDR3 sequences, with more than 20% as singletons. The specimen sequenced was PBMCs. The source is a woman between 65 and 79 years old in good health.

The chain uses TRBV18 and TRBJ2-2; D unresolved. There are 14 residues in the CDR3. V lost 8 bases to trimming and J lost 3 bases, with 13 bases between them. CDR1 is KGHSH, CDR2 LQKENI, per germline. The CDR3 loop reads CASAEKVYTGELFF. For the CDR3, the DNA is TGTGCCAGCGCAGAGAAGGTCTACACCGGGGAGCTGTTTTTT. The entire variable domain, with the rest obtained from reference TRBV18 and TRBJ2-2, is as follows: NAGVMQNPRHLVRRRGQEARLRCSPMKGHSHVYWYRQLPEEGLKFMVYLQKENIIDESGMPKERFSAEFPKEGPSILRIQQVVRGDSAAYFCASAEKVYTGELFFGEGSRLTVL.

The rearrangement links TRBV20-1 to TRBJ2-7, with 8 bases identical to TRBD2. V dropped 3 bases and J dropped 2; count of bases not matched to a gene: 6. This CDR3 contains 14 residues. Germline V lookup: CDR1 DFQATT, CDR2 SNEGSKA (reference sequence). Here the CDR3 reads CSASFTSGPYEQYF. As DNA, the CDR3 is TGCAGTGCTAGTTTCACTAGCGGACCCTACGAGCAGTACTTC.

The table lists this clonotype with many counts. This chain links TRBV5-1 with TRBJ1-3, with unresolved D. Per germline, CDR1 SGHRS and CDR2 YFSETQ. The CDR3 contains 15 residues. Trimming took 4 bases from V and 0 from J, leaving 11 bases between them. CDR3 region: CASSVGRTSGNTIYF. The CDR3 bases are TGCGCCAGCAGCGTCGGACGGACCTCTGGAAACACCATATATTTT.

The chain joins TRBV10-3 to TRBJ2-7, with a tentative D call TRBD1 (6 bases). This CDR3 contains 12 residues. CDR1 and CDR2 (germline): ENHRY, SYGVKD. V was trimmed by 11 bases and J by 5 bases, leaving 16 bases between them. Written as DNA, the CDR3 is TGTGCCGCTTCAAGCCGGGACAACGAGCAGTACTTC. Protein product: CAASSRDNEQYF.

This clonotype came up many times. The V gene is TRBV20-1, the J gene TRBJ1-1, with 8 bases that match TRBD1. Looked up from germline, CDR1 is DFQATT and CDR2 is SNEGSKA (reference sequence). The V segment lost 0 bases and the J segment 6 bases; nucleotides outside the gene matches: 6. This CDR3 is 14 amino acids long. The CDR3 DNA follows: TGCAGTGCTAGAGACTCAGGACAGGGACCTGAAGCTTTCTTT. This encodes CSARDSGQGPEAFF.

This clonotype was detected ten times or more. The chain employs TRBV3-1 and TRBJ1-1; TRBD1 matches 7 bases. The V gene's germline CDR1 is LGHDT and CDR2 YNNKEL (reference sequence). This CDR3 comprises 14 residues. Trimming removed 3 bases from V and 5 bases from J; junction bases left unmatched: 6. The CDR3 here is CASSQSGGKTEAFF. As DNA, the CDR3 is TGTGCCAGCAGCCAGTCAGGGGGGAAAACTGAAGCTTTCTTT.

This clonotype was seen ten or more times. CDR3 loop: CSASDPRLAGGANEQFF. The CDR3 region has the DNA TGCAGTGCTAGTGACCCTCGACTAGCGGGAGGGGCCAATGAGCAGTTCTTC. The chain couples TRBV20-1 to TRBJ2-1; 14 bases line up with TRBD2. Germline V gene lookup returns CDR1 DFQATT and CDR2 SNEGSKA (reference sequence). The CDR3 spans 17 residues. Trimming took 3 bases from V and 6 from J; bases not matched to a gene: 10.

This clonotype was observed at least ten times. V usage is TRBV20-1 and J usage is TRBJ2-7; the D is unclear. Trimming removed 5 bases from V and 6 bases from J, with 14 bases in between. The germline V gene encodes CDR1 DFQATT and CDR2 SNEGSKA (reference sequence). The CDR3 length is 12 residues. CDR3 loop: CSASSRKLEQYF. The CDR3 bases are TGCAGTGCTTCCTCTAGGAAGCTCGAGCAGTACTTC.

This clonotype was counted many times. The CDR3 nucleotides are TGTGCCAGCAGCTTAGAAGTTAGCTGGGTTAATGAGCAGTTCTTC. It specifies CASSLEVSWVNEQFF. This chain links TRBV7-8 with TRBJ2-1; D is undetermined. Per the germline V gene, CDR1 is SGHVS and CDR2 is FQNEAQ. The CDR3 loop spans 15 amino acids. The V and J ends lost 1 base and 7 bases respectively, with 14 bases between them.

The chain has TRBV24-1 and TRBJ2-3, with D unclear. Germline CDR1 KGHDR, CDR2 SFDVKD. Trimming pared 9 bases from V and 0 bases from J, leaving 12 bases between. The CDR3 is 14 amino acids. CDR3 bases: TGTGCCACCGGCCGACCGGACAGCACAGATACGCAGTATTTT. Translating gives CATGRPDSTDTQYF.

In its sample, this clonotype was seen many times. V and J are TRBV28 and TRBJ2-1; 15 bases align to TRBD2. The germline V gene encodes CDR1 MDHEN and CDR2 SYDVKM. Germline trimming cut 4 bases from V and 7 bases from J; bases unmatched to any gene: 2. This CDR3 is built from 15 residues. The CDR3 loop is CASSSGTSGGNEQFF. CDR3 DNA sequence: TGTGCCAGCAGTTCAGGGACTAGCGGGGGGAATGAGCAGTTCTTC.

At least ten counts were recorded for this clonotype. The rearrangement uses TRBV5-5 and TRBJ1-1; 7 bases align to TRBD1. CDR1 SGHKS and CDR2 YYEKEE come from the germline V gene (reference sequence). Trimming cost V 4 bases and J 4 bases; bases outside gene matches: 7. The length of the CDR3 is 14 residues. The CDR3 loop reads CASSLRQGGTEAFF. The CDR3 DNA is TGTGCCAGCAGCCTGAGACAGGGAGGCACTGAAGCTTTCTTT. Filled out from reference TRBV5-5 and TRBJ1-1, the complete variable domain reads DAGVTQSPTHLIKTRGQQVTLRCSPISGHKSVSWYQQVLGQGPQFIFQYYEKEERGRGNFPDRFSARQFPNYSSELNVNALLLGDSALYLCASSLRQGGTEAFFGQGTRLTVV.

The chain carries TRBV29-1 and TRBJ2-1; 8 nucleotides align to TRBD1. From germline, CDR1 is SQVTM and CDR2 ANQGSEA. Trimming removed 7 bases from V and 12 bases from J; junction bases left unmatched: 11. CDR3 size: 12 residues. The CDR3, as DNA: TGCAGCGCCCTGACAGGGGTAGGAGTGCAGTTCTTC. Translating it yields CSALTGVGVQFF.

This clonotype was seen at least ten times. The chain is built from TRBV5-1 and TRBJ2-7; 8 bases fit TRBD1. Germline values: CDR1 SGHRS, CDR2 YFSETQ. The J segment lost 3 bases and the V segment lost 4 bases, leaving 12 bases of the junction unmatched. The CDR3 extends over 16 amino acids. CDR3 region: CASSPRPLGQDYEQYF. The CDR3 DNA reads as TGCGCCAGCAGCCCGCGTCCCCTGGGACAGGACTACGAGCAGTACTTC.

This clonotype was seen ten or more times. This chain joins TRBV10-3 and TRBJ2-2; 8 nucleotides line up with TRBD2. CDR3 length: 15 amino acids. J was trimmed by 2 bases and V by 8 bases; bases with no gene match: 7. Germline CDR1 is ENHRY and CDR2 is SYGVKD. CDR3 sequence reads: CAIEASGPNTGELFF. CDR3 nucleotides: TGTGCCATCGAGGCTAGCGGGCCTAACACCGGGGAGCTGTTTTTT.

The sample holds many counts of this clonotype. The chain has TRBV20-1 and TRBJ2-3; D not certain. The CDR3 runs 12 residues. Trimming cost V 3 bases and J 0 bases, with 4 bases left between them. CDR1 and CDR2 from the germline V gene are DFQATT and SNEGSKA (reference sequence). CDR3 region: CSASRSTDTQYF. CDR3 coding DNA: TGCAGTGCTAGCCGGAGCACAGATACGCAGTATTTT.

The sample holds many counts of this clonotype. This rearrangement joins TRBV28 to TRBJ1-3; D might be TRBD1 (5 bases). V was cut by 7 bases and J by 3 bases, with 13 bases left in between. The germline V gene encodes CDR1 MDHEN and CDR2 SYDVKM. The CDR3 has 14 residues. The DNA for the CDR3 is TGTGCCAGCATCACGGGGGGGAGTGGAAACACCATATATTTT. It translates to CASITGGSGNTIYF.

In its sample, this clonotype was seen many times. This sequence joins TRBV9 and TRBJ2-5; D gene unclear. CDR3 size: 15 residues. From germline, CDR1 is SGDLS and CDR2 YYNGEE. Between the trimmed V and J ends, which lost 0 bases and 5 bases, there was a span of 14 bases. The CDR3 is CASSVAGRQGETQYF. The CDR3 DNA follows: TGTGCCAGCAGCGTAGCCGGCAGGCAAGGGGAGACCCAGTACTTC.

This clonotype was seen ten or more times. The rearrangement uses TRBV20-1 and TRBJ2-1, with D tentatively TRBD2 (7 bases). Trimming pared 6 bases from V and 5 bases from J, leaving 20 bases between. Germline V gene data show CDR1 as DFQATT and CDR2 as SNEGSKA (reference sequence). The CDR3 spans 15 residues. The CDR3 sequence: CSAPKGGEGDNEQFF. As DNA, the CDR3 is TGCAGTGCGCCGAAGGGGGGGGAGGGTGACAATGAGCAGTTCTTC.

The rearrangement joins TRBV7-9 to TRBJ1-2, with D maybe TRBD1 (6 bases). CDR3 size: 17 residues. Germline V gene lookup returns CDR1 SEHNR and CDR2 FQNEAQ (reference sequence). Trimming cost V 6 bases and J 2 bases, with 22 bases left between them. The CDR3 protein is CASSFCPTGGQNYGYTF. DNA of the CDR3: TGTGCCAGCAGTTTCTGCCCCACCGGAGGACAGAACTATGGCTACACCTTC.

This clonotype was recorded at least ten times. This chain uses TRBV3-1 with TRBJ1-2; D might be TRBD1 (5 bases). The CDR3 is made up of 14 amino acids. The V gene's germline CDR1 is LGHDT and CDR2 YNNKEL (reference sequence). With 0 bases removed from V and 8 bases from J, the gap between germline ends came to 13 bases. CDR3 DNA: TGTGCCAGCAGCCAAGATCGACAGATTGGCGGCTACACCTTC. Translating it yields CASSQDRQIGGYTF. Full variable domain (rest looked up from reference TRBV3-1 and TRBJ1-2): DTAVSQTPKYLVTQMGNDKSIKCEQNLGHDTMYWYKQDSKKFLKIMFSYNNKELIINETVPNRFSPKSPDKAHLNLHINSLELGDSAVYFCASSQDRQIGGYTFGSGTRLTVV.

The chain carries TRBV5-6 and TRBJ2-3; the D is unclear. The germline gives CDR1 SGHDT, CDR2 YYEEEE. V lost 0 bases and J lost 2, with 4 bases in between. The CDR3 is 13 residues long. The CDR3 DNA reads as TGTGCCAGCAGCTTGGAGTCCACAGATACGCAGTATTTT. The encoded protein is CASSLESTDTQYF.

This clonotype has a count of ten or more. The V and J genes are TRBV20-1 and TRBJ1-2, with TRBD1 matching 10 bases. The germline V gene encodes CDR1 DFQATT and CDR2 SNEGSKA (reference sequence). The CDR3 covers 13 residues. V dropped 3 bases and J dropped 8; count of bases not matched to a gene: 6. CDR3 amino acids: CSARMGQGRGYTF. The DNA for the CDR3 is TGCAGTGCTAGGATGGGACAGGGGAGAGGCTACACCTTC.

This clonotype was observed a handful of times. The genes are TRBV6-2 or TRBV6-3 and TRBJ1-5; 10 nucleotides line up with TRBD1. There are 15 residues in the CDR3. V lost 6 bases, J lost 5 bases, and 7 bases stayed unmatched. Looked up from germline, CDR1 is MNHEY and CDR2 is SVGEGT. CDR3 region: CASSPRGTGDQPQHF. As DNA, the CDR3 is TGTGCCAGCAGCCCCCGGGGGACAGGGGATCAGCCCCAGCATTTT.

This clonotype is medium-sized. This chain joins TRBV29-1 and TRBJ2-1; TRBD2 matches 7 bases. Germline CDR1 and CDR2: SQVTM and ANQGSEA. The CDR3 length is 14 residues. J gave up 7 bases and V 4 bases, and 10 bases lay outside the gene matches. The CDR3 region is CSVAGEGRDNEQFF. The CDR3 nucleotides are TGCAGCGTTGCGGGGGAGGGACGGGATAATGAGCAGTTCTTC.

This clonotype was observed at least ten times. The chain has TRBV24-1 and TRBJ2-7; maybe TRBD2 (6 bases). The CDR3 extends over 15 amino acids. Trimming left V 4 bases short and J 0 bases short, with 12 bases between. Germline lookup yields CDR1 KGHDR and CDR2 SFDVKD. The CDR3 protein is CATSDYLATSYEQYF. The CDR3 DNA reads TGTGCCACCAGTGACTACCTAGCGACCTCCTACGAGCAGTACTTC.

This clonotype has a count of ten or more. V and J are TRBV10-3 and TRBJ1-5; 8 bases map to TRBD1. V trimming: 4 bases; J trimming: 4 bases; junction bases outside the gene matches: 0. The CDR3 runs to 13 residues. The germline V gene has CDR1 ENHRY and CDR2 SYGVKD. CDR3 loop: CAISGTGNQPQHF. In nucleotides, the CDR3 is TGTGCCATCAGTGGGACAGGGAATCAGCCCCAGCATTTT.

This clonotype appeared many times. This chain links TRBV5-1 with TRBJ1-1; the match to TRBD1 covers 9 bases. After removal of 2 bases from V and 1 base from J, the junction contained 9 bases not matched to a gene. The CDR3 consists of 17 residues. Germline V gene lookup returns CDR1 SGHRS and CDR2 YFSETQ. The CDR3 coding sequence is TGCGCCAGCAGCTTAACGCCACCGACAGGGGGGAACACTGAAGCTTTCTTT. Protein: CASSLTPPTGGNTEAFF. The full variable domain, rest sourced from reference TRBV5-1 and TRBJ1-1, is KAGVTQTPRYLIKTRGQQVTLSCSPISGHRSVSWYQQTPGQGLQFLFEYFSETQRNKGNFPGRFSGRQFSNSRSEMNVSTLELGDSALYLCASSLTPPTGGNTEAFFGQGTRLTVV.

This clonotype was observed at least ten times. The chain employs TRBV11-2 and TRBJ1-3; maybe TRBD1 (5 bases). From germline, CDR1 is SGHAT and CDR2 FQNNGV. The V gene lost 5 bases and the J gene lost 4 bases, with 12 bases spanning the gap. The length of the CDR3 is 14 residues. This CDR3 reads CASSPGYVGNTIYF. The CDR3 nucleotides read TGTGCCAGCAGCCCAGGGTACGTCGGAAACACCATATATTTT. Full variable domain (outside the CDR3, taken from reference TRBV11-2 and TRBJ1-3): EAGVAQSPRYKIIEKRQSVAFWCNPISGHATLYWYQQILGQGPKLLIQFQNNGVVDDSQLPKDRFSAERLKGVDSTLKIQPAKLEDSAVYLCASSPGYVGNTIYFGEGSWLTVV.

This clonotype was found many times. This rearrangement joins TRBV25-1 to TRBJ1-2; D is perhaps TRBD1 (5 bases). Germline V gene data show CDR1 as MGHDK and CDR2 as SYGVNS. Trimming took off 9 bases at V and 4 bases at J, with 12 bases between the two ends. The CDR3 totals 12 residues. CDR3 loop: CASRAGIYGYTF. CDR3 in DNA: TGTGCCAGTCGAGCAGGGATCTATGGCTACACCTTC.

This chain joins TRBV15 and TRBJ1-2; D perhaps matches TRBD1 (5 bases). V was cut by 0 bases and J by 4 bases, with 12 bases left in between. The CDR3 runs to 15 residues. The germline V gene has CDR1 LNHNV and CDR2 YYDKDF (reference sequence). CDR3 coding DNA: TGTGCCACCAGCAGAGAAGAGGGACCGGGCTATGGCTACACCTTC. Its translation: CATSREEGPGYGYTF.